The rows below give T cell receptor beta chains drawn from one sample of a study of blood T cell repertoires in COVID-19. Some clones are missing from TCRdb's copy, which holds only in-frame ones; the method was immunoSEQ multiplex PCR. Of 25,000 to 35,000 clones in the sample, approximately 80% were seen once. Input material: peripheral blood. These receptors all stem from a woman over 75 with acute or convalescent COVID-19. Both conserved end residues are part of each CDR3. Each record gives: D gene, V gene, clone size, J gene, CDR3 protein, CDR3 DNA. D genes are given only for firm matches. Size is stated for part of the rows, as once, few or many counts, or as a class when the clone is expanded.

d_call: TRBD2
v_call: TRBV18
clone_size: NA
j_call: TRBJ2-7
cdr3_aa: CASSPGTSGRNEQYF
cdr3_nt: TGTGCCAGCTCACCCGGGACTAGCGGGAGAAACGAGCAGTACTTC

d_call: NA
v_call: TRBV28
clone_size: NA
j_call: TRBJ2-7
cdr3_aa: CASSLTGIEQYF
cdr3_nt: TGTGCCAGCAGTTTAACAGGGATCGAGCAGTACTTC

d_call: NA
v_call: TRBV19
clone_size: NA
j_call: TRBJ1-5
cdr3_aa: CASSRDSQGSQPQHF
cdr3_nt: TGTGCCAGTAGCAGAGATAGTCAGGGGAGTCAGCCCCAGCATTTT

d_call: TRBD2
v_call: TRBV27
clone_size: NA
j_call: TRBJ2-1
cdr3_aa: CASRLAGGSYNEQFF
cdr3_nt: TGTGCCAGCAGGCTAGCGGGAGGTTCGTACAATGAGCAGTTCTTC

d_call: TRBD1
v_call: TRBV5-1
clone_size: NA
j_call: TRBJ1-1
cdr3_aa: CASSLDRQGEAFF
cdr3_nt: TGCGCCAGCAGCTTGGATAGACAGGGGGAAGCTTTCTTT

d_call: NA
v_call: TRBV4-3
clone_size: NA
j_call: TRBJ2-1
cdr3_aa: CASSQAAGGRNEQFF
cdr3_nt: TGCGCCAGCAGCCAAGCAGCGGGCGGTCGGAATGAGCAGTTCTTC

d_call: TRBD1
v_call: TRBV2
clone_size: NA
j_call: TRBJ1-4
cdr3_aa: CASSQGGQPNEKLFF
cdr3_nt: TGTGCCAGCAGCCAAGGGGGACAGCCTAATGAAAAACTGTTTTTT

d_call: TRBD1
v_call: TRBV24-1
clone_size: NA
j_call: TRBJ2-2
cdr3_aa: CATSEWSTGVGELFF
cdr3_nt: TGTGCCACCAGTGAATGGTCAACAGGGGTAGGGGAGCTGTTTTTT

d_call: NA
v_call: TRBV5-1
clone_size: NA
j_call: TRBJ2-1
cdr3_aa: CASSGFSSASYNEQFF
cdr3_nt: TGCGCCAGCAGCGGATTTTCTAGCGCATCCTACAATGAGCAGTTCTTC

d_call: TRBD2
v_call: TRBV5-1
clone_size: NA
j_call: TRBJ2-5
cdr3_aa: CASSSGGGQETQYF
cdr3_nt: TGCGCCAGCAGCAGCGGGGGAGGGCAAGAGACCCAGTACTTC

d_call: TRBD1
v_call: TRBV6-5
clone_size: NA
j_call: TRBJ1-1
cdr3_aa: CASRRHGQAGTEAFF
cdr3_nt: TGTGCCAGCAGACGTCATGGACAGGCGGGCACTGAAGCTTTCTTT

d_call: NA
v_call: TRBV24-1
clone_size: NA
j_call: TRBJ2-6
cdr3_aa: CATSGGLGANVLTF
cdr3_nt: TGTGCCACCAGTGGCGGACTTGGGGCCAACGTCCTGACTTTC

d_call: TRBD1
v_call: TRBV9
clone_size: NA
j_call: TRBJ1-2
cdr3_aa: CASRGGDRESGYTF
cdr3_nt: TGTGCCAGCAGAGGCGGGGACAGGGAATCCGGCTACACCTTC

d_call: NA
v_call: TRBV5-1
clone_size: NA
j_call: TRBJ1-2
cdr3_aa: CASSLEIREGGYTF
cdr3_nt: TGCGCCAGCAGCTTGGAGATCAGGGAGGGTGGCTACACCTTC

d_call: NA
v_call: TRBV5-1
clone_size: NA
j_call: TRBJ1-6
cdr3_aa: CASSLEPGNSPLHF
cdr3_nt: TGCGCCAGCAGCTTGGAGCCCGGGAATTCACCCCTCCACTTT

d_call: TRBD2
v_call: TRBV7-9
clone_size: NA
j_call: TRBJ2-5
cdr3_aa: CASNPAGGETQYF
cdr3_nt: TGTGCCAGCAACCCAGCGGGGGGAGAGACCCAGTACTTC

d_call: TRBD1
v_call: TRBV4-1
clone_size: NA
j_call: TRBJ2-7
cdr3_aa: CASSQGQGASNEQYF
cdr3_nt: TGCGCCAGCAGCCAAGGACAGGGGGCATCGAACGAGCAGTACTTC

d_call: TRBD1
v_call: TRBV4-1
clone_size: NA
j_call: TRBJ2-4
cdr3_aa: CASSHRGQLTLAKNIQYF
cdr3_nt: TGCGCCAGCAGCCATCGGGGACAGTTAACATTAGCCAAAAACATTCAGTACTTC

d_call: NA
v_call: TRBV6-6
clone_size: NA
j_call: TRBJ2-3
cdr3_aa: CASVELGLIGTDTQYF
cdr3_nt: TGTGCCAGCGTAGAACTAGGGCTGATAGGCACAGATACGCAGTATTTT

d_call: TRBD2
v_call: TRBV5-4
clone_size: NA
j_call: TRBJ2-3
cdr3_aa: CASSPGGGTDTQYF
cdr3_nt: TGTGCCAGCAGCCCAGGCGGGGGGACAGATACGCAGTATTTT

d_call: TRBD2
v_call: TRBV19
clone_size: NA
j_call: TRBJ2-5
cdr3_aa: CASSSGTSGGPGEETQYF
cdr3_nt: TGTGCCAGTAGTTCCGGGACTAGCGGGGGGCCGGGTGAAGAGACCCAGTACTTC

d_call: NA
v_call: TRBV29-1
clone_size: NA
j_call: TRBJ1-4
cdr3_aa: CSVARGATNEKLFF
cdr3_nt: TGCAGCGTGGCGCGGGGTGCAACTAATGAAAAACTGTTTTTT

d_call: NA
v_call: TRBV7-8
clone_size: NA
j_call: TRBJ2-5
cdr3_aa: CASSLEAGAETQYF
cdr3_nt: TGTGCCAGCAGCTTAGAGGCAGGGGCAGAGACCCAGTACTTC

d_call: NA
v_call: TRBV7-9
clone_size: NA
j_call: TRBJ1-2
cdr3_aa: CASSSPTGTHHGYTF
cdr3_nt: TGTGCCAGCAGCTCACCCACCGGGACTCATCATGGCTACACCTTC

d_call: TRBD1
v_call: TRBV7-9
clone_size: NA
j_call: TRBJ1-2
cdr3_aa: CASNPFAGGSYGYTF
cdr3_nt: TGTGCCAGCAACCCTTTTGCAGGGGGGAGCTATGGCTACACCTTC

d_call: TRBD1
v_call: TRBV5-1
clone_size: once
j_call: TRBJ2-3
cdr3_aa: CASDDRGQGTDTQYF
cdr3_nt: TGCGCCAGCGACGACAGGGGGCAAGGCACAGATACGCAGTATTTT

d_call: TRBD2
v_call: TRBV29-1
clone_size: NA
j_call: TRBJ2-7
cdr3_aa: CALTSSGDEQYF
cdr3_nt: TGCGCGCTGACTAGCTCGGGGGACGAGCAGTACTTC

d_call: NA
v_call: TRBV29-1
clone_size: NA
j_call: TRBJ2-7
cdr3_aa: CSVAGGRGSYEQYF
cdr3_nt: TGCAGCGTGGCCGGCGGCAGGGGCTCCTACGAGCAGTACTTC

d_call: NA
v_call: TRBV10-3
clone_size: NA
j_call: TRBJ1-3
cdr3_aa: CAIKDNWGGNTIYF
cdr3_nt: TGTGCCATTAAGGACAATTGGGGAGGAAACACCATATATTTT

d_call: TRBD2
v_call: TRBV7-9
clone_size: NA
j_call: TRBJ2-1
cdr3_aa: CASSLGTSGSNEQFF
cdr3_nt: TGTGCCAGCAGCTTAGGGACTAGCGGGAGTAATGAGCAGTTCTTC

d_call: NA
v_call: TRBV5-6
clone_size: NA
j_call: TRBJ2-7
cdr3_aa: CASSLVNYEQYF
cdr3_nt: TGTGCCAGCAGCTTGGTTAACTACGAGCAGTACTTC

d_call: NA
v_call: TRBV5-6
clone_size: NA
j_call: TRBJ1-1
cdr3_aa: CASSSSLEGRTEAFF
cdr3_nt: TGTGCCAGCAGCTCGTCCCTGGAGGGGAGAACTGAAGCTTTCTTT

d_call: TRBD1
v_call: TRBV19
clone_size: NA
j_call: TRBJ2-6
cdr3_aa: CASSEGQGPGANVLTF
cdr3_nt: TGTGCCAGTAGTGAAGGACAGGGCCCTGGGGCCAACGTCCTGACTTTC

d_call: TRBD2
v_call: TRBV5-1
clone_size: few
j_call: TRBJ2-5
cdr3_aa: CASSLAPSGGAETQYF
cdr3_nt: TGCGCCAGCAGCTTGGCCCCTAGCGGGGGGGCTGAGACCCAGTACTTC

d_call: NA
v_call: TRBV7-9
clone_size: NA
j_call: TRBJ2-7
cdr3_aa: CASSLSGRSYEQYF
cdr3_nt: TGTGCCAGCAGCTTAAGCGGCAGGAGCTACGAGCAGTACTTC

d_call: NA
v_call: TRBV24-1
clone_size: once
j_call: TRBJ1-5
cdr3_aa: CATSEATVNQPQHF
cdr3_nt: TGTGCCACCAGTGAGGCGACAGTCAATCAGCCCCAGCATTTT